These T cell receptor beta chains were read from a single sample in a study of early T cells in non-severe SARS-CoV-2 infection. In TCRdb, the 5' RACE reads were re-called with MiXCR into one record per CDR3 protein. Of around 60,000 distinct CDR3 sequences in the sample, about 12% were seen once. Material: whole blood. The receptors shown here come from an adult who was a healthcare worker with PCR-confirmed SARS-CoV-2 infection or an uninfected control (not recorded which). CDR3s leave out the opening cysteine and the closing phenylalanine or tryptophan.

TRBV2	12	TRBJ1-2	ASFGQGQNYGYT
TRBV5-1	9	TRBJ2-1	ASSQANEQF
TRBV11-3	14	TRBJ2-3	ASSFASGRAYDTQY
TRBV30	11	TRBJ1-5	AWNTGTNQPQH
TRBV20-1	9	TRBJ2-7	SADTGGKQY
TRBV20-1	11	TRBJ1-3	SARQDSGNTIY
TRBV7-3	11	TRBJ2-2	ASSSGQTGELF
TRBV12-2	19	TRBJ2-2	ASRLAAPKRYKEGGTGELF
TRBV9	13	TRBJ2-5	ASSSRHDSQETQY
TRBV29-1	11	TRBJ2-7	SVERDRGYEQY
TRBV5-5	11	TRBJ1-4	ASSLVTDSSLF
TRBV29-1	11	TRBJ2-3	SVELGAGDTQY
TRBV12-3/TRBV12-4	14	TRBJ1-1	ASSLKGGGTNTEAF
TRBV28	16	TRBJ2-2	ASGEVLAGPIGTGELF
TRBV27	11	TRBJ2-1	ASSPADGFEQF
TRBV20-1	10	TRBJ1-2	SAPHRYYGYT
TRBV4-3	11	TRBJ2-1	ASSQDWPTEQF
TRBV25-1	15	TRBJ2-2	ASSEYSGTPNTGELF
TRBV29-1	10	TRBJ2-3	SVDLGRDTQY
TRBV2	11	TRBJ1-6	ATGALEDSPLH
TRBV18	13	TRBJ1-6	ASSRPDIANSPLH
TRBV7-2	11	TRBJ2-1	ASSLVVYNEQF
TRBV5-4	9	TRBJ2-4	ASSLSGIQY
TRBV9	11	TRBJ1-4	ASSVAPGEKLF
TRBV11-1	11	TRBJ2-7	VSSRMKGPEQY
TRBV20-1	12	TRBJ2-1	SAKTSGDGDEQF
TRBV20-1	12	TRBJ1-6	SAPGTGGWSPLH
TRBV30	12	TRBJ1-1	AWTGLWANTEAF
TRBV13	11	TRBJ2-1	ASSSLGFNEQF
TRBV12-3/TRBV12-4	14	TRBJ1-2	ASSLLLPGGADGYT
TRBV27	18	TRBJ2-3	ASGSPWAGATQTSTDTQY
TRBV7-3	10	TRBJ2-3	ASSFQGDTQY
TRBV13	14	TRBJ1-5	ASSLGLSSINQPQH
TRBV7-2	10	TRBJ2-2	ASRGPPGELF
TRBV6-2/TRBV6-3	12	TRBJ1-1	ASSYLQTNTEAF
TRBV10-2	9	TRBJ2-1	ASSEGNEQF
TRBV9	12	TRBJ2-7	ASSLTPFSYEQY
TRBV3-1	12	TRBJ2-7	ASSQVDRGHEQY
TRBV7-8	13	TRBJ1-1	ASSSDGTARGGAF
TRBV3-1	13	TRBJ1-1	ASSQEAGGRTEAF
TRBV7-6	11	TRBJ2-1	ASSLSSYNEQF
TRBV6-2/TRBV6-3	9	TRBJ1-5	ASSYRQSWH
TRBV3-1	10	TRBJ2-3	ASSLEPPTQY
TRBV7-9	12	TRBJ1-5	ASSLEGGSQPQH
TRBV28	12	TRBJ1-4	ASRGYATNEKLF
TRBV4-3	13	TRBJ1-1	ASSPSAKGVSEAF
TRBV5-1	16	TRBJ2-2	ASSRTGGQARVTGELF
TRBV28	11	TRBJ1-2	ASSLWGSYGYT
TRBV6-6	16	TRBJ2-1	ASSYPHGRGRSYNEQF
TRBV20-1	11	TRBJ2-7	SARGLAGYEQY
TRBV12-3/TRBV12-4	12	TRBJ1-2	ASSSLTGKYGYT
TRBV21-1	15	TRBJ2-7	ASSRQRRDNWVREQY
TRBV7-8	10	TRBJ1-2	ASSTDRASYT
TRBV20-1	13	TRBJ2-5	SASQANRGGRGQY